What follows is one T cell receptor beta chain and its context. Germline-derived CDR1 and CDR2 are SGHVS and FQNEAQ. V lost 3 bases, J lost 5 bases, and 6 bases stayed unmatched. This CDR3 has 15 residues. This sample is drawn from a study of blood T cell repertoires in COVID-19. Libraries were prepared by immunoSEQ multiplex PCR; TCRdb keeps only in-frame clonotypes and omits some of them. The sample includes around 140,000 clones, roughly 87% of them seen just once. This receptor was obtained from a middle-aged woman who had been exposed to COVID-19. The chain uses TRBV7-8 and TRBJ2-1; 8 nucleotides line up with TRBD2. Sequenced: PBMCs or T cells enriched from blood (not recorded which). The CDR3 coding sequence is TGTGCCAGCAGCTTGGTAAGCGGGGGCCACAATGAGCAGTTCTTC. Encoded protein: CASSLVSGGHNEQFF.